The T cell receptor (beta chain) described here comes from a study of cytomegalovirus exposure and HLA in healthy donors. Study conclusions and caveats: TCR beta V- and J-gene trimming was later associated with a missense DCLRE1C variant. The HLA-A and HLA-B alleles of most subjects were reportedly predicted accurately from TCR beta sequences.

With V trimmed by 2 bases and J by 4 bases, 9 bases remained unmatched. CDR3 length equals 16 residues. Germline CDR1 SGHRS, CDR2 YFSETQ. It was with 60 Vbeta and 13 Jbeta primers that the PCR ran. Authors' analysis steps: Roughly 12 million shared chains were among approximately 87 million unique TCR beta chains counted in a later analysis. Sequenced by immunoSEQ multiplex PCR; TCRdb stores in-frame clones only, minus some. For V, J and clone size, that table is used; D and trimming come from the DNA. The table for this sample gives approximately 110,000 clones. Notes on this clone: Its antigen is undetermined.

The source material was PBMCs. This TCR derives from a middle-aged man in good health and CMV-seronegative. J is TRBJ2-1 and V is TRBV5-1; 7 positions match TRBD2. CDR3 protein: CASSFGGVTSYNEQFF. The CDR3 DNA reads TGCGCCAGCAGCTTTGGGGGGGTGACTTCATACAATGAGCAGTTCTTC. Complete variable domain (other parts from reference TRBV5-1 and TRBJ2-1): KAGVTQTPRYLIKTRGQQVTLSCSPISGHRSVSWYQQTPGQGLQFLFEYFSETQRNKGNFPGRFSGRQFSNSRSEMNVSTLELGDSALYLCASSFGGVTSYNEQFFGPGTRLTVL.